What follows are 20 T cell receptor beta chains derived from one specimen sequenced in a study of neurological immune-mediated disorders. From the 5' RACE reads, TCRdb called clonotypes with MiXCR, one entry per CDR3 protein. Of 50,000 or so distinct CDR3 sequences in the sample, about 3.7% were seen once. Input material: PBMCs. These receptors all stem from a man in his forties with multiple sclerosis.

In regard to this clonotype: Relative to the germline gene, one junction end is altered; a read error may explain this. The chain couples TRBV2 to TRBJ2-2; TRBD2 matches at 8 bases. This CDR3 is built from 16 residues. Germline CDR1 SNHLY, CDR2 FYNNEI. CDR3 DNA sequence: TGTGCCGGCAGTGAAAGACGGGGGGGCGACGTCGGGGAGCTGTTTTTT. Amino acid sequence: CAGSERRGGDVGELFF.

This clonotype was seen at least ten times. The chain joins TRBV29-1 to TRBJ1-2; D is unclear. The CDR3 consists of 10 residues. Germline lookup yields CDR1 SQVTM and CDR2 ANQGSEA. The V gene lost 7 bases and the J gene lost 1 base, with 4 bases spanning the gap. CDR3: CSADNYGYTF. For the CDR3, the DNA is TGCAGCGCCGATAACTATGGCTACACCTTC.

This clonotype has a count of ten or more. The V and J genes are TRBV7-9 and TRBJ2-2; the D call may be TRBD1 or TRBD2 (6 bases each). Germline loops: CDR1 SEHNR, CDR2 FQNEAQ (reference sequence). Trimming removed 6 bases from V and 4 bases from J, with 15 bases in between. The CDR3 totals 15 residues. The CDR3 protein is CASSRSGAGTGELFF. Written as DNA, the CDR3 is TGTGCCAGCAGTCGATCGGGGGCTGGCACCGGGGAGCTGTTTTTT.

Points on this clonotype: This may be a read error: a much more frequent sequence differs by one nucleotide. This chain connects TRBV6-5 to TRBJ2-7; possibly TRBD1 or TRBD2 for D (5 bases each). Germline CDR1 and CDR2: MNHEY and SVGAGI. V was shortened by 4 bases and J by 3 bases, with 13 bases between the two germline ends. The CDR3 spans 14 residues. The CDR3 DNA reads as TGTGCCAGCAGTTCTAGCTGGGGCCTCTACGAGCAGTACTTC. Translated: CASSSSWGLYEQYF.

The sample holds many counts of this clonotype. The rearrangement links TRBV20-1 to TRBJ1-2, with D possibly being TRBD1 (6 bases). The CDR3 consists of 13 residues. The ends were cut back, 1 base at V and 8 bases at J, with 14 bases in the middle. The germline V gene encodes CDR1 DFQATT and CDR2 SNEGSKA (reference sequence). The CDR3 loop is CSARGTGHGGYTF. The DNA for the CDR3 is TGCAGTGCTAGAGGAACAGGGCATGGGGGCTACACCTTC.

This clonotype ranks as medium-sized (0.01 to 0.1%). The chain is built from TRBV6-2 or TRBV6-3 and TRBJ2-1; a possible D gene is TRBD1 (5 bases). Trimming stripped 6 bases from V and 8 bases from J, with 14 bases between. The CDR3 totals 13 residues. From germline, CDR1 is MNHEY and CDR2 SVGEGT. CDR3 in DNA: TGTGCCAGCAGCCCCCCCCTGGGGCATGAGCAGTTCTTC. Translating it yields CASSPPLGHEQFF.

V gene TRBV20-1 combines with J gene TRBJ2-6, with a possible D match to TRBD2 (6 bases). Germline-derived CDR1 and CDR2 are DFQATT and SNEGSKA (reference sequence). CDR3 size: 15 residues. V lost 6 bases and J lost 2, with 14 bases in between. CDR3: CSARDLKAGANVLTF. As DNA, the CDR3 is TGCAGTGCGCGGGACCTAAAAGCTGGGGCCAACGTCCTGACTTTC.

This clonotype was recorded many times. V gene TRBV15 combines with J gene TRBJ2-5, with TRBD2 as a possible D gene (5 bases). The CDR3 is 14 amino acids. The germline V gene has CDR1 LNHNV and CDR2 YYDKDF (reference sequence). The V gene lost 0 bases and the J gene lost 1 base, with 6 bases spanning the gap. The CDR3: CATSRDGGQETQYF. As DNA, the CDR3 is TGTGCCACCAGCAGAGACGGAGGCCAAGAGACCCAGTACTTC.

This clonotype was recorded a few times. The V and J genes are TRBV20-1 and TRBJ2-5; D perhaps matches TRBD2 (6 bases). Deletions cut 7 bases from V and 3 bases from J, with 12 bases between. The CDR3 has 12 amino acids. Germline CDR1 DFQATT, CDR2 SNEGSKA (reference sequence). Here the CDR3 reads CSGAGIEETQYF. The DNA for the CDR3 is TGCAGTGGGGCGGGAATAGAAGAGACCCAGTACTTC.

This clonotype was counted ten times or more. CDR3 in amino acids: CASSFRLAGAYNEQFF. CDR3 bases: TGTGCCAGCAGCTTCCGACTAGCGGGGGCCTACAATGAGCAGTTCTTC. The chain carries TRBV5-8 and TRBJ2-1; 12 nucleotides match TRBD2. Germline-derived CDR1 and CDR2 are SGHTS and YDEGEE. V was pared by 2 bases and J by 2 bases, with 2 bases of the junction left unmatched. The CDR3 runs 16 residues.

As for this clonotype: A junction end diverges from the germline sequence, so it may reflect a read error. The chain uses TRBV9 and TRBJ1-6; D uncertain. Germline CDR1 SGDLS, CDR2 YYNGEE. This CDR3 has 12 residues. This CDR3 is CASSDTRPPLNF. CDR3 sequence (DNA): TGTGCCAGCAGCGATACAAGGCCACCCCTCAACTTT.

This clonotype was recorded many times. The rearrangement links TRBV12-3 or TRBV12-4 to TRBJ2-4, with 8 nucleotides matching TRBD1. V was pared by 3 bases and J by 1 base, with 8 bases of the junction left unmatched. The CDR3 covers 17 residues. CDR3 sequence reads: CASSFGTGFTAKNIQYF. Written as DNA, the CDR3 is TGTGCCAGCAGTTTTGGGACAGGTTTCACGGCCAAAAACATTCAGTACTTC.

This clonotype was seen repeatedly, ten times or more. The V and J genes are TRBV20-1 and TRBJ2-7, with a weak D call TRBD1 (5 bases). Germline assignment: CDR1 DFQATT and CDR2 SNEGSKA (reference sequence). This CDR3 region has 14 residues. V lost 2 bases, J lost 3 bases, and 14 bases lay in between. The CDR3 nucleotides are TGCAGTGCTAGACCCGCGGCAGGGATCTACGAGCAGTACTTC. Its protein product is CSARPAAGIYEQYF.

This clonotype was observed at least ten times. This chain links TRBV12-3 or TRBV12-4 with TRBJ2-7; TRBD2 aligns across 10 bases. The CDR3 sequence is 14 residues long. The V gene end was trimmed by 6 bases and the J gene end by 2 bases; junction bases not matched to a gene: 4. Here the CDR3 reads CASRPLAGPYEQYF. The DNA for the CDR3 is TGTGCCAGCAGACCACTAGCGGGGCCCTACGAGCAGTACTTC.

There are many counts of this clonotype. V gene TRBV20-1 combines with J gene TRBJ2-7; tentatively, D is TRBD1 (6 bases). Germline V lookup: CDR1 DFQATT, CDR2 SNEGSKA (reference sequence). This CDR3 has 13 amino acids. The V end lost 2 bases, the J end lost 2 bases, and 10 bases lay between the germline ends. The CDR3: CSARRQETYEQYF. Written as DNA, the CDR3 is TGCAGTGCTAGAAGACAGGAGACCTACGAGCAGTACTTC.

This clonotype was recorded at least ten times. This chain joins TRBV27 and TRBJ2-1, with a weak D call TRBD2 (5 bases). Trimming pared 1 base from V and 4 bases from J, leaving 8 bases between. The germline gives CDR1 MNHEY, CDR2 SMNVEV (reference sequence). This CDR3 comprises 14 residues. CDR3 loop: CASSLFGVYNEQFF. In DNA form, the CDR3 reads TGTGCCAGCAGTTTATTCGGGGTTTACAATGAGCAGTTCTTC.

This clonotype was recorded many times. J is TRBJ2-5 and V is TRBV7-7; the D is unclear. Germline CDR1 SSHAT, CDR2 FNYEAQ (reference sequence). CDR3 size: 15 residues. Trimming cost V 4 bases and J 3 bases, with 15 bases left between them. The CDR3 sequence is CASSSGRNSKETQYF. The CDR3 DNA sequence: TGTGCCAGCAGCTCAGGACGGAACTCGAAAGAGACCCAGTACTTC.

Ten or more counts support this clonotype. V is TRBV12-3 or TRBV12-4 and J is TRBJ1-3; possibly TRBD1 for D (5 bases). The V end was cut by 5 bases, the J end by 0 bases, with 8 bases between. The CDR3 runs 14 residues. The CDR3 spells CASSPTVSGNTIYF. CDR3 coding DNA: TGTGCCAGCAGTCCGACAGTCTCTGGAAACACCATATATTTT.

Ten or more counts support this clonotype. The V and J genes are TRBV4-2 and TRBJ1-2; D is unclear. This CDR3 is built from 15 residues. Trimming cost V 0 bases and J 4 bases, with 12 bases left between them. Germline V lookup: CDR1 LGHNA, CDR2 YNFKEQ. The CDR3 bases are TGTGCCAGCAGCCAAGATGAGGAAGGGATCTATGGCTACACCTTC. It is translated as CASSQDEEGIYGYTF.

This clonotype showed up many times. The J gene is TRBJ1-1, the V gene TRBV20-1; no clear D gene. This CDR3 region has 15 residues. Trimming removed 3 bases at V and 0 bases at J, with 14 bases between. Per germline, CDR1 DFQATT and CDR2 SNEGSKA (reference sequence). CDR3 sequence (DNA): TGCAGTGCTAGTAGGCTGGGAAGCTTGAACACTGAAGCTTTCTTT. This sequence encodes CSASRLGSLNTEAFF.